Listed here are 10 T cell receptor beta chains from one sample, sequenced in a study of blood T cell repertoires in COVID-19. The assay was immunoSEQ multiplex PCR, and TCRdb's table has in-frame clones only and misses some. The repertoire consists of about 420,000 clones, with 85% to 90% occurring once and the leading ten covering roughly 0.78%. The sample taken for sequencing was peripheral blood. The receptors shown here come from a man between 18 and 35 years old with COVID-19, enrolled during active disease.

V gene TRBV10-2 combines with J gene TRBJ2-5; 10 nucleotides agree with TRBD2. V gave up 6 bases and J gave up 4 bases; unmatched junction bases: 11. Germline CDR1 and CDR2: WSHSY and SAAADI. The CDR3 totals 16 residues. The CDR3 protein is CASRNGGAGGPETQYF. The CDR3 coding sequence is TGCGCCAGCAGAAACGGAGGAGCGGGGGGGCCAGAGACCCAGTACTTC.

The chain couples TRBV6-5 to TRBJ2-7, with 8 positions matching TRBD1. Germline CDR1 MNHEY, CDR2 SVGAGI. This CDR3 contains 16 residues. With V trimmed by 0 bases and J by 4 bases, 8 bases remained unmatched. The CDR3 sequence is CASSYSMAGGGYEQYF. The CDR3, as DNA: TGTGCCAGCAGTTACTCGATGGCAGGGGGCGGATACGAGCAGTACTTC.

This chain links TRBV5-5 with TRBJ1-5, with 8 bases fitting TRBD1. Germline CDR1 reads SGHKS; CDR2 reads YYEKEE (reference sequence). V gave up 3 bases and J gave up 4 bases; unmatched junction bases: 6. The CDR3 extends over 15 amino acids. The CDR3 loop reads CASSYTGGGNQPQHF. CDR3 coding DNA: TGTGCCAGCAGCTATACAGGGGGGGGTAATCAGCCCCAGCATTTT.

As regards this clone: Compared with germline, one end of the junction differs, possibly owing to a read error. The J gene is TRBJ2-7, the V gene TRBV6-1, with a possible D match to TRBD1 (5 bases). The length of the CDR3 is 15 residues. Germline V gene data show CDR1 as MNHNS and CDR2 as SASEGT. The CDR3 coding sequence is TGTGCCAGCAGTAAAGCCGGACAAGGGCCCTACGAGCAGTACTTC. Amino acids: CASSKAGQGPYEQYF.

The rearrangement uses TRBV15 and TRBJ2-5, with D unclear. Germline assignment: CDR1 LNHNV and CDR2 YYDKDF (reference sequence). This CDR3 contains 15 residues. Trimming removed 0 bases at V and 0 bases at J, with 8 bases between. CDR3 bases: TGTGCCACCAGCAGAGATGTGGAGTACCAAGAGACCCAGTACTTC. Its protein is CATSRDVEYQETQYF.

The gene calls are TRBV5-6 and TRBJ1-2; 7 positions agree with TRBD1. The ends lost 0 bases at V and 4 bases at J; junction bases unmatched: 3. The CDR3 runs 14 residues. CDR1 and CDR2 (germline): SGHDT, YYEEEE. The CDR3 reads CASSLGQGGYGYTF. The CDR3 region has the DNA TGTGCCAGCAGCTTGGGACAGGGCGGCTATGGCTACACCTTC.

The V gene is TRBV5-1, the J gene TRBJ1-3; D not certain. The CDR3 has 16 residues. Looked up from germline, CDR1 is SGHRS and CDR2 is YFSETQ. The germline V and J ends were trimmed by 4 bases and 0 bases, with 14 bases remaining between them. Here the CDR3 reads CASSPKIQSSGNTIYF. The DNA of the CDR3 is TGCGCCAGCAGCCCAAAAATACAGAGCTCTGGAAACACCATATATTTT.

The chain recombines TRBV12-3 or TRBV12-4 with TRBJ2-3; D call uncertain. The length of the CDR3 is 12 residues. V lost 6 bases to trimming and J lost 6 bases, with 10 bases between them. Here the CDR3 reads CASSRLRDTQYF. Here the CDR3 DNA reads TGTGCCAGCAGCCGTCTGAGGGATACGCAGTATTTT.

The chain is built from TRBV18 and TRBJ2-3; the D gene is possibly TRBD1 (5 bases). The CDR3 is made up of 15 amino acids. The germline CDR1 and CDR2 sequences are KGHSH and LQKENI. The germline V and J ends were trimmed by 4 bases and 1 base, with 12 bases remaining between them. This chain's CDR3 is CASSLEQGGTDTQYF. Written as DNA, the CDR3 is TGTGCCAGCTCACTCGAGCAGGGTGGCACAGATACGCAGTATTTT.

On this clone: At one of its ends the junction is not consistent with the germline gene, which may arise from a read error. This chain links TRBV2 with TRBJ2-1; TRBD2 might be the D (5 bases). The CDR3 runs to 12 residues. From germline, CDR1 is SNHLY and CDR2 FYNNEI. The CDR3 here is CASREDGDEQFF. In DNA form, the CDR3 reads TGTGCCAGCAGAGAAGACGGGGATGAGCAGTTCTTC.